This entry lists 7 T cell receptor beta chains sequenced from one sample in a study of cytomegalovirus exposure and HLA in healthy donors. The PCR contained 60 Vbeta and 13 Jbeta primers. TCRdb keeps only in-frame clones here, not all; method: immunoSEQ multiplex PCR. Here the sample spans 130,000 or so clones, around four fifths being singletons. The sample comprised PBMCs. Receptors were obtained from a woman between 40 and 50 years old in good health and CMV-seropositive.

The chain is built from TRBV6-1 and TRBJ1-2, with 7 bases that match TRBD1. CDR1 and CDR2 from the germline V gene are MNHNS and SASEGT. With 3 bases clipped from V and 4 bases from J, the junction kept 8 bases outside the gene matches. The CDR3 is 15 residues long. The DNA of the CDR3 is TGTGCCAGCAGTGAGAATACAGGGGCCCGCTATGGCTACACCTTC. It specifies CASSENTGARYGYTF.

The rearrangement joins TRBV5-6 to TRBJ2-1; D gene unclear. CDR3 length equals 13 residues. Germline V lookup: CDR1 SGHDT, CDR2 YYEEEE. Trimming shortened V by 0 bases and J by 4 bases, and 5 bases separated the two germline ends. As DNA, the CDR3 is TGTGCCAGCAGCTTGGACAGATACAATGAGCAGTTCTTC. The encoded protein is CASSLDRYNEQFF. Using reference TRBV5-6 and TRBJ2-1 for the parts outside the CDR3, the full variable domain is DAGVTQSPTHLIKTRGQQVTLRCSPKSGHDTVSWYQQALGQGPQFIFQYYEEEERQRGNFPDRFSGHQFPNYSSELNVNALLLGDSALYLCASSLDRYNEQFFGPGTRLTVL.

The chain uses TRBV28 and TRBJ1-2; 11 nucleotides align to TRBD1. V was clipped by 5 bases and J by 8 bases; unmatched bases: 10. Germline V gene data show CDR1 as MDHEN and CDR2 as SYDVKM. The CDR3 has 15 amino acids. The CDR3 DNA is TGTGCCAGCAGTGGGCCGGGACAGGGGGTAGAGGGCTACACCTTC. It specifies CASSGPGQGVEGYTF.

This clone has more than one count but fewer than ten. The V gene is TRBV5-4, the J gene TRBJ1-1; possible D gene TRBD1, 5 bases. The germline V and J ends were trimmed by 4 bases and 1 base, with 11 bases remaining between them. This CDR3 spans 14 amino acids. Germline CDR1 and CDR2: SGHNT and YYREEE (reference sequence). The CDR3 nucleotides are TGTGCCAGCAGCCCCACAGGAAGGAACACTGAAGCTTTCTTT. Amino acids: CASSPTGRNTEAFF.

The V call is TRBV11-2, the J call TRBJ1-1; no reliable D call. Per the germline V gene, CDR1 is SGHAT and CDR2 is FQNNGV. The CDR3 runs to 17 residues. Trimming removed 4 bases from V and 0 bases from J, with 18 bases in between. CDR3 loop: CASSSSLLRDMNTEAFF. The CDR3 bases are TGTGCCAGCAGCTCCTCCCTCCTGCGGGATATGAACACTGAAGCTTTCTTT. Complete variable domain (other parts from reference TRBV11-2 and TRBJ1-1): EAGVAQSPRYKIIEKRQSVAFWCNPISGHATLYWYQQILGQGPKLLIQFQNNGVVDDSQLPKDRFSAERLKGVDSTLKIQPAKLEDSAVYLCASSSSLLRDMNTEAFFGQGTRLTVV.

The CDR3 loop reads CASSTRDGITYEQYF. CDR3 coding DNA: TGTGCCAGCAGTACGCGGGACGGAATTACCTACGAGCAGTACTTC. V is TRBV27 and J is TRBJ2-7; weak D call: TRBD2 (6 bases). The germline V gene encodes CDR1 MNHEY and CDR2 SMNVEV (reference sequence). This CDR3 has 15 amino acids. The ends were cut back, 5 bases at V and 2 bases at J, with 16 bases in the middle.

The gene calls are TRBV5-5 and TRBJ1-2, with 7 bases fitting TRBD1. Germline-derived CDR1 and CDR2 are SGHKS and YYEKEE (reference sequence). Trimming removed 3 bases from V and 0 bases from J; junction bases left unmatched: 5. The length of the CDR3 is 15 residues. The CDR3 DNA follows: TGTGCCAGCAGCTCTCCCGGGACAGCTAACTATGGCTACACCTTC. Translation: CASSSPGTANYGYTF.